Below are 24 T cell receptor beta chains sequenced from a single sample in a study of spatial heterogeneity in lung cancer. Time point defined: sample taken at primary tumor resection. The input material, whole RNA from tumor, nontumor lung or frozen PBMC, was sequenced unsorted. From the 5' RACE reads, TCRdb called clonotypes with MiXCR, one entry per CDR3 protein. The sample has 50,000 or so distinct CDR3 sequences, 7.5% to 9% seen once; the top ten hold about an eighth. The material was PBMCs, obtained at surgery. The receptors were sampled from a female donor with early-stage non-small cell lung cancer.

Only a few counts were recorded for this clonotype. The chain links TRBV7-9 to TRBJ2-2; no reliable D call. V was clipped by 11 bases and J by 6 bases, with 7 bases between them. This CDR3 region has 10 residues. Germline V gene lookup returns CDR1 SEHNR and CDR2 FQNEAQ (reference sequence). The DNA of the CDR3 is TGTGCCGGTACTGCCGGGGAGCTGTTTTTT. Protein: CAGTAGELFF.

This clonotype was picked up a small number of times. The DNA of the CDR3 is TGTGCCAGCACCCTGACAGGGGGCACAGATACGCAGTATTTT. Its translation is CASTLTGGTDTQYF. The chain joins TRBV7-8 to TRBJ2-3, with 8 bases lining up with TRBD1. The CDR3 has 14 residues. Germline V lookup: CDR1 SGHVS, CDR2 FQNEAQ. J was trimmed by 1 base and V by 7 bases; bases with no gene match: 4.

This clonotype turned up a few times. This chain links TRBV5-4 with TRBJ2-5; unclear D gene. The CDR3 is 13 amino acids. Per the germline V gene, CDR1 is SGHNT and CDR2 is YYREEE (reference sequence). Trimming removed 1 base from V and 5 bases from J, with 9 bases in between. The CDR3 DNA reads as TGTGCCAGCAGCTTGAGCCCCGGCGAGACCCAGTACTTC. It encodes CASSLSPGETQYF.

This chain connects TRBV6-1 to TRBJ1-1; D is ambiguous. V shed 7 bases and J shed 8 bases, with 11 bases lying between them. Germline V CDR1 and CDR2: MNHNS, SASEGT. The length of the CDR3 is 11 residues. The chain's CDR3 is CASKSDWEAFF. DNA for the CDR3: TGTGCCAGCAAGAGTGACTGGGAAGCTTTCTTT.

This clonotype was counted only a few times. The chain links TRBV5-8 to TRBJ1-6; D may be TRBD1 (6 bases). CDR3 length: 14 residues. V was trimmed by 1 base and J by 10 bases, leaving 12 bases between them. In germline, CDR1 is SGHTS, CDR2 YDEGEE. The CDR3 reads CASSLIQDRSPLHF. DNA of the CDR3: TGTGCCAGCAGCTTGATTCAGGACAGATCACCCCTCCACTTT.

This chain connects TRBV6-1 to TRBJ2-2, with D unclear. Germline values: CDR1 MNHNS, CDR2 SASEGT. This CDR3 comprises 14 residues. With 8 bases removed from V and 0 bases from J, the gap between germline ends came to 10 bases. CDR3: CASRQGANTGELFF. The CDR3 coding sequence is TGTGCCAGCCGACAAGGCGCGAACACCGGGGAGCTGTTTTTT.

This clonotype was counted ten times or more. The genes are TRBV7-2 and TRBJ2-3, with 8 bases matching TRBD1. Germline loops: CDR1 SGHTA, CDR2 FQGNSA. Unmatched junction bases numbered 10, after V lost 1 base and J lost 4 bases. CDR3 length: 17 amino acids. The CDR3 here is CASSLELLGQGSDTQYF. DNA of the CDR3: TGTGCCAGCAGCTTAGAGCTTCTAGGACAGGGTTCAGATACGCAGTATTTT. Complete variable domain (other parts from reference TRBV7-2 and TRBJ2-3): GAGVSQSPSNKVTEKGKDVELRCDPISGHTALYWYRQSLGQGLEFLIYFQGNSAPDKSGLPSDRFSAERTGGSVSTLTIQRTQQEDSAVYLCASSLELLGQGSDTQYFGPGTRLTVL.

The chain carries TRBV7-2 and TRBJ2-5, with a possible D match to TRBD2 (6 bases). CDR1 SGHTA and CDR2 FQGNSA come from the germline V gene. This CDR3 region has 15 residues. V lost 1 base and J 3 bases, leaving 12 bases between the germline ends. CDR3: CASSLGAGSEETQYF. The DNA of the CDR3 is TGTGCCAGCAGCTTAGGGGCGGGGAGCGAAGAGACCCAGTACTTC. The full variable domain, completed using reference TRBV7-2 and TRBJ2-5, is GAGVSQSPSNKVTEKGKDVELRCDPISGHTALYWYRQSLGQGLEFLIYFQGNSAPDKSGLPSDRFSAERTGGSVSTLTIQRTQQEDSAVYLCASSLGAGSEETQYFGPGTRLLVL.

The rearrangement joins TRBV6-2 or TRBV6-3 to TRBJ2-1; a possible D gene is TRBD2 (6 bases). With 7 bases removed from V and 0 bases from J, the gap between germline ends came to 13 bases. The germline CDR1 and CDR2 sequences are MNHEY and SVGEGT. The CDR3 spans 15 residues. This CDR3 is CASTPPGGSYNEQFF. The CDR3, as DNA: TGTGCCAGCACCCCGCCCGGGGGCTCCTACAATGAGCAGTTCTTC.

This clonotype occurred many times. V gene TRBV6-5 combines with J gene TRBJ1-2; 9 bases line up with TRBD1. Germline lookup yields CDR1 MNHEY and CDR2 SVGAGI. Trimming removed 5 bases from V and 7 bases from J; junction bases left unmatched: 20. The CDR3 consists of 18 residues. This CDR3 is CASSPSVPGQGTVAGYTF. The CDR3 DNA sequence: TGTGCCAGCAGTCCCTCAGTCCCGGGACAGGGTACGGTAGCTGGCTACACCTTC.

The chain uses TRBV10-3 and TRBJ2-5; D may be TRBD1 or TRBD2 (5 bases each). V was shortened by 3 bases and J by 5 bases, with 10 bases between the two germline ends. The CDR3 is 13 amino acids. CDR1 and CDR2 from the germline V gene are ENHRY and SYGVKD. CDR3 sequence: CAISDGDGETQYF. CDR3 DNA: TGTGCCATCAGTGACGGGGACGGGGAGACCCAGTACTTC.

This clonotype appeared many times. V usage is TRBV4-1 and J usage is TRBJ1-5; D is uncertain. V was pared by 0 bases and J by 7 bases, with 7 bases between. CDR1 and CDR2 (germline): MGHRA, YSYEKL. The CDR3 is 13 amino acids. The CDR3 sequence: CASSQDLGQPQHF. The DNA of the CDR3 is TGCGCCAGCAGCCAAGATCTCGGACAGCCCCAGCATTTT.

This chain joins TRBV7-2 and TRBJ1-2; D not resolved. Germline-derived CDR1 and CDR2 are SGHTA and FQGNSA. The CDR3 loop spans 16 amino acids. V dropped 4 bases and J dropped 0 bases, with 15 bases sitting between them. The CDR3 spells CASSSRFDLSNYGYTF. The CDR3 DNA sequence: TGTGCCAGCAGCTCTAGGTTTGATCTCTCTAACTATGGCTACACCTTC.

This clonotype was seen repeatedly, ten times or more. The CDR3 nucleotides read TGTGCCAGCAGCCAAGACGGGACCTCAAGGATCCAAGAGACCCAGTACTTC. As protein: CASSQDGTSRIQETQYF. The gene calls are TRBV3-1 and TRBJ2-5; TRBD1 or TRBD2 may be the D gene (5 bases each). The germline CDR1 and CDR2 sequences are LGHDT and YNNKEL (reference sequence). V gave up 0 bases and J gave up 1 base, with 15 bases separating them. There are 17 residues in the CDR3.

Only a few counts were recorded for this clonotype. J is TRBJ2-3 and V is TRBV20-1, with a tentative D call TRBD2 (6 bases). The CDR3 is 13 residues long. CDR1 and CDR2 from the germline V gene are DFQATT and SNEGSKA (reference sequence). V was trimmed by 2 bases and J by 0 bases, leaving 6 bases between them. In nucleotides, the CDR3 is TGCAGTGCTAGACGGGGGAGCACAGATACGCAGTATTTT. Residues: CSARRGSTDTQYF.

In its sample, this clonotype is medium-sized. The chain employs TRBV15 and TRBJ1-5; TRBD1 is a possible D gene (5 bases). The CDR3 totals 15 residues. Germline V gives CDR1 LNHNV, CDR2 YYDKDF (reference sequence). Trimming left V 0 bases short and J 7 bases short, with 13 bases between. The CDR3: CATSRDMDIEQPQHF. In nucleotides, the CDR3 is TGTGCCACCAGCAGAGATATGGACATTGAACAGCCCCAGCATTTT.

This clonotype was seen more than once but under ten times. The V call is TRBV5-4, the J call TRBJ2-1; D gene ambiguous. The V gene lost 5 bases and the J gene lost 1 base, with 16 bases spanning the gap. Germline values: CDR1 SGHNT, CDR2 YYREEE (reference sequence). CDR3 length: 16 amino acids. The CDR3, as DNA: TGTGCCAGCAGTTATAGGCCCACCCGGTCCTACAATGAGCAGTTCTTC. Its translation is CASSYRPTRSYNEQFF. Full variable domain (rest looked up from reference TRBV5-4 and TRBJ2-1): ETGVTQSPTHLIKTRGQQVTLRCSSQSGHNTVSWYQQALGQGPQFIFQYYREEENGRGNFPPRFSGLQFPNYSSELNVNALELDDSALYLCASSYRPTRSYNEQFFGPGTRLTVL.

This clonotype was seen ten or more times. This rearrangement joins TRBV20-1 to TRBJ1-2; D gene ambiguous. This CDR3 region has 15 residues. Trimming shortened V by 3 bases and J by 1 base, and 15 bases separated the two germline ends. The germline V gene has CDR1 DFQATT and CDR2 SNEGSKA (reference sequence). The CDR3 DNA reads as TGCAGTGCTAGTGGTGGCAGACCTCTTAACTATGGCTACACCTTC. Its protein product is CSASGGRPLNYGYTF.

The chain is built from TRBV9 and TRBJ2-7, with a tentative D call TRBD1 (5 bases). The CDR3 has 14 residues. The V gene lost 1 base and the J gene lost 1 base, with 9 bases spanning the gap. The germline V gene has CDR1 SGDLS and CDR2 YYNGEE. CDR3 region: CASSVQTESYEQYF. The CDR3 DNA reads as TGTGCCAGCAGCGTACAGACAGAATCCTACGAGCAGTACTTC.

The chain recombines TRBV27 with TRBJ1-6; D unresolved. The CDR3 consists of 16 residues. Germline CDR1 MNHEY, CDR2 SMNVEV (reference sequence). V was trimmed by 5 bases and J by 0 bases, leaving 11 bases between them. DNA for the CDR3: TGTGCCAGCAGTCGACGGAACCTCTCCTATAATTCACCCCTCCACTTT. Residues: CASSRRNLSYNSPLHF.

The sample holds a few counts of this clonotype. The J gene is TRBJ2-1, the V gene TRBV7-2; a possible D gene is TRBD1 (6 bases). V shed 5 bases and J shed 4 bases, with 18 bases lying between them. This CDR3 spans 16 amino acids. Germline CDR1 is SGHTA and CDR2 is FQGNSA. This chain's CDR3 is CASSIENRVTYNEQFF. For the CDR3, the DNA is TGTGCCAGCAGCATAGAAAACAGGGTTACATACAATGAGCAGTTCTTC.

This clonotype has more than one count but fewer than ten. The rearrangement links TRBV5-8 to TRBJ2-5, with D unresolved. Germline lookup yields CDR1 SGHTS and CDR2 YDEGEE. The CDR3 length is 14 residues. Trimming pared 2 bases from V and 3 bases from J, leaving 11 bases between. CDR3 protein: CASSFSQTKETQYF. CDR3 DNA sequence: TGTGCCAGCAGCTTTAGCCAGACGAAAGAGACCCAGTACTTC.

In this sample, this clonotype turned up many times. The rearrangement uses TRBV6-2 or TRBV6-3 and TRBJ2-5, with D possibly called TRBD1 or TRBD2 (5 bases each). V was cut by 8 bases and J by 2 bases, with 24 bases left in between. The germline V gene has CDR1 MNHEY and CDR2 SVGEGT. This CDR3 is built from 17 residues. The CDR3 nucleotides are TGTGCCAGCTTCCACGCCTACCGGGACCCCTTTCAAGAGACCCAGTACTTC. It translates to CASFHAYRDPFQETQYF.

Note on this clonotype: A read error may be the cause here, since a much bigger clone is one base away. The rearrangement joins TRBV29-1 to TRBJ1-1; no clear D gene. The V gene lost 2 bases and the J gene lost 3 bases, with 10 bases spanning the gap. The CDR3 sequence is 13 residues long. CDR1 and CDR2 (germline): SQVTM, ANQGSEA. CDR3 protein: CSVERGRDTEAFF. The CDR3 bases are TGCAGCGTTGAAAGAGGGAGGGACACTGAAGCTTTCTTT.